Listed below are T cell receptor beta chains from one sample, sequenced in a study of shared clonotypes between healthy human individuals. Using immunoSEQ multiplex PCR, the repertoire was profiled, and TCRdb retains in-frame clones only, with some absent. The data show about 2.1 million clones, just under 95% seen once. The sample was naive CD8+ T cells from PBMCs. The receptors stem from a man aged 18 to 35 in good health. Some clones in this sample may be carry-over from other donors' samples. Each CDR3 is given with its conserved first and last residue. D genes are given only for firm matches. Part of the rows lack a size; the others show once, few, many or a class for expanded clones.

TRBJ1-2,TRBV28,.,11,.,TGTGCCAGCAGCTTTAACTATGGCTACACCTTC,CASSFNYGYTF
TRBJ1-5,TRBV21-1,.,20,.,TGTGCCAGCAGCAAAATATTGCCTCGTAGGGCTCTTAGGGGCAATCAGCCCCAGCATTTT,CASSKILPRRALRGNQPQHF
TRBJ1-2,TRBV21-1,.,14,.,TGTGCCAGCAGCAAAGGGGCCCCCTACCAGGGCTACACCTTC,CASSKGAPYQGYTF
TRBJ1-1,TRBV29-1,many,15,.,TGCAGCGTTGAAGCCCCTAATCCTGGCCGCACTGAAGCTTTCTTT,CSVEAPNPGRTEAFF
TRBJ2-5,TRBV4-1,.,13,.,TGCGCCAGCAGCCAAGGTCTTGGTGCGACCCAGTACTTC,CASSQGLGATQYF
TRBJ2-7,TRBV7-8,once,15,TRBD2,TGTGCCAGCAGCTTACGGCCTAGCGGGTCCTACGAGCAGTACTTC,CASSLRPSGSYEQYF
TRBJ2-3,TRBV18,.,17,.,TGTGCCAGCTCACCCGAAACGCTCGGTGCTAGCACAGATACGCAGTATTTT,CASSPETLGASTDTQYF
TRBJ2-1,TRBV11-1,.,16,TRBD2,TGTGCCAGCAGCTTACTAGCTAGCGGGAGTCTGAATGAGCAGTTCTTC,CASSLLASGSLNEQFF
TRBJ2-4,TRBV15,.,15,TRBD1,TGTGCCACCAGCAGAGATCGTGGGACAGGAAACATTCAGTACTTC,CATSRDRGTGNIQYF
TRBJ2-2,TRBV11-2,few,14,.,TGTGCCAGCAGCTTCGGGACAAACACCGGGGAGCTGTTTTTT,CASSFGTNTGELFF
TRBJ1-2,TRBV4-3,.,18,.,TGCGCCAGCAGCCAAGGGAGGGGCCGCAATTTGAACTCTTATCGCTACACCTTC,CASSQGRGRNLNSYRYTF
TRBJ2-5,TRBV4-1,.,15,.,TGCGCCAGCAAACGGGGAGCCGGGGACAAAGAGACCCAGTACTTC,CASKRGAGDKETQYF
TRBJ2-1,TRBV19,.,15,.,TGTGCCAGTAGTATACTCCCAGTTAGCCACAATGAGCAGTTCTTC,CASSILPVSHNEQFF
TRBJ2-7,TRBV13,once,13,.,TGTGCCAGCAGCCCTACAGGGTCCGACGAGCAGTACTTC,CASSPTGSDEQYF
TRBJ2-2,TRBV6-6,.,14,.,TGTGCCAGCAGTTACCCCGGGGGTCACCGGGAGCTGTTTTTT,CASSYPGGHRELFF
TRBJ1-2,TRBV27,once,15,.,TGTGCCAGCAGTTTATCGATATCGGGGAACTATGGCTACACCTTC,CASSLSISGNYGYTF
TRBJ2-7,TRBV5-1,once,14,.,TGCGCCAGCAGCTCCCGGGACAACATCTACGAGCAGTACTTC,CASSSRDNIYEQYF
TRBJ1-1,TRBV7-9,few,13,.,TGTGCCAGCAGCTTCCCTGGGGACACTGAAGCTTTCTTT,CASSFPGDTEAFF
TRBJ1-1,TRBV10-2,once,13,TRBD1,TGCGCCAGCAGGGACAGGGAAGGCACTGAAGCTTTCTTT,CASRDREGTEAFF
TRBJ2-2,TRBV28,.,13,.,TGTGCCAGCAGAGCTAGCGAGGCCGGGGAGCTGTTTTTT,CASRASEAGELFF
TRBJ2-4,TRBV13,.,16,.,TGTGCCAGCAGCTTAGGGGCAGGTCTAGCCAAAAACATTCAGTACTTC,CASSLGAGLAKNIQYF
TRBJ2-2,TRBV11-1,.,17,.,TGTGCCAGCAGCTTACATCTCGAGGGCGTAAAGGCCGGGGAGCTGTTTTTT,CASSLHLEGVKAGELFF
TRBJ2-7,TRBV27,.,14,.,TGTGCCAGCAGTGCCTCGTTGGGCCAAAGGGGGCAGTACTTC,CASSASLGQRGQYF
TRBJ2-7,TRBV29-1,.,16,TRBD2,TGCAGCGCTGCCCTAGTAGGGGCGGGAGCTAGCTACGAGCAGTACTTC,CSAALVGAGASYEQYF
TRBJ2-3,TRBV27,.,13,.,TGTGCCAGCAGTTTACGCGGGCCAGATACGCAGTATTTT,CASSLRGPDTQYF
TRBJ2-7,TRBV5-5,.,14,.,TGTGCCAGCAGCTTGGTCGAGCGCGCCTACGAGCAGTACTTC,CASSLVERAYEQYF
TRBJ2-1,TRBV2,.,17,.,TGTGCCAGCAGACCCCGCGGGACCACGCATTTATACAATGAGCAGTTCTTC,CASRPRGTTHLYNEQFF
TRBJ2-5,TRBV6-5,.,15,TRBD1,TGTGCCAGCAGTTACGGACAGGGGATGGGAGAGACCCAGTACTTC,CASSYGQGMGETQYF
TRBJ1-2,TRBV6-1,.,14,TRBD1,TGTGCCAGCAGTGTTAGGGGGCTGGGCTATGGCTACACCTTC,CASSVRGLGYGYTF
TRBJ2-7,TRBV5-6,.,15,.,TGTGCCAGCAGCTTGATGGGGGGGCCTCCCGACGAGCAGTACTTC,CASSLMGGPPDEQYF
TRBJ1-1,TRBV7-3,.,14,TRBD1,TGTGCCAGCAGCCCCCAGGGGGGAGGCACTGAAGCTTTCTTT,CASSPQGGGTEAFF
TRBJ1-4,TRBV27,.,15,TRBD1,TGTGCCAGCAGTTCCGACAGGGGTGGGAGGGAAAAACTGTTTTTT,CASSSDRGGREKLFF
TRBJ1-1,TRBV27,.,13,.,TGTGCCAGCTCCATATTAGCCAACACTGAAGCTTTCTTT,CASSILANTEAFF
TRBJ2-1,TRBV11-2,once,16,TRBD1,TGTGCCAGCAGCGGGACAGGAGAATGGACCTACAATGAGCAGTTCTTC,CASSGTGEWTYNEQFF
TRBJ1-1,TRBV19,.,16,.,TGTGCCAGTAGGGAGGAACGGGGATTCATGAACACTGAAGCTTTCTTT,CASREERGFMNTEAFF
TRBJ1-4,TRBV15,.,15,.,TGTGCCACCAGCAGAGTCTTGTCGGTAGATGAAAAACTGTTTTTT,CATSRVLSVDEKLFF
TRBJ2-5,TRBV27,.,15,.,TGTGCCAGCAGTTTATGGTTAGGGACCAAAGAGACCCAGTACTTC,CASSLWLGTKETQYF
TRBJ1-1,TRBV11-3,.,13,.,TGTGCCAGCAGCTTAGTGGGGGGCCATGAAGCTTTCTTT,CASSLVGGHEAFF
TRBJ2-1,TRBV9,.,16,TRBD2,TGTGCCAGCAGCGCCCCCGGGACTAGCTATGTCGATGAGCAGTTCTTC,CASSAPGTSYVDEQFF
TRBJ2-1,TRBV29-1,.,13,.,TGCAGCACATGGGACCTATATAACAATGAGCAGTTCTTC,CSTWDLYNNEQFF
TRBJ2-7,TRBV5-1,.,14,.,TGCGCCAGCAGCTTGGAGGTCGGCTCCTACGAGCAGTACTTC,CASSLEVGSYEQYF
TRBJ1-2,TRBV13,.,16,.,TGTGCCAGCAGCTCCACCACCAGGCCGAACCCTTATGGCTACACCTTC,CASSSTTRPNPYGYTF
TRBJ1-3,TRBV2,.,15,.,TGTGCCAGCAGTGATGGCGGGGGCTCTGGAAACACCATATATTTT,CASSDGGGSGNTIYF
TRBJ2-3,TRBV7-2,once,12,.,TGTGCCAGCAGCTCCGGAGGAGATACGCAGTATTTT,CASSSGGDTQYF
TRBJ2-7,TRBV5-5,.,13,.,TGTGCCAGCAGCTTGGAGGGACCCTACGAGCAGTACTTC,CASSLEGPYEQYF
TRBJ1-1,TRBV6-5,.,14,TRBD1,TGTGCCAGCAGTTACAGGGGGCTGAACACTGAAGCTTTCTTT,CASSYRGLNTEAFF
TRBJ2-2,TRBV19,.,17,TRBD1,TGTGCCAGTAGTACCCAGGGGGCGTGGGGAAAAACCGGGGAGCTGTTTTTT,CASSTQGAWGKTGELFF
TRBJ2-1,TRBV7-6,.,15,.,TGTGCCAGCAGCCTCGGGGTACCGAGATACAATGAGCAGTTCTTC,CASSLGVPRYNEQFF
TRBJ2-5,TRBV27,.,15,.,TGTGCCAGCAGTTTATGGTCAGGGAACCAAGAGACCCAGTACTTC,CASSLWSGNQETQYF
TRBJ2-3,TRBV2,.,15,.,TGTGCCAGCAGTGGGTCTAGCGTAAGCACAGATACGCAGTATTTT,CASSGSSVSTDTQYF
TRBJ1-2,TRBV10-3,.,15,TRBD1,TGTGCCATCAGTGAGAGGGACAGGGGAAACTATGGCTACACCTTC,CAISERDRGNYGYTF
TRBJ2-7,TRBV7-3,.,13,TRBD2,TGTGCCAGCAGCTTATCTAGCGGCTACGAGCAGTACTTC,CASSLSSGYEQYF
TRBJ2-7,TRBV15,.,12,.,TGTGCCACCAGCACACAACTTCACGAGCAGTACTTC,CATSTQLHEQYF